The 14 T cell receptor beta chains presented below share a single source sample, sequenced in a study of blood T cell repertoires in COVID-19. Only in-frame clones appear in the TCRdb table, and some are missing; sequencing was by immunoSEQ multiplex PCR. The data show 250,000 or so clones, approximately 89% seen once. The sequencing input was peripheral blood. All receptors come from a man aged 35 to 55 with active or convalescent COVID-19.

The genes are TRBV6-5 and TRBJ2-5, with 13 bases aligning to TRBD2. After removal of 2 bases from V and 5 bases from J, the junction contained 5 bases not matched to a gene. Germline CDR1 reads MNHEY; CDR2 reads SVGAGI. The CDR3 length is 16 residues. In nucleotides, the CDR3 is TGTGCCAGCAGTTACGTACTAGCGGGAGGGCCGGAGACCCAGTACTTC. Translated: CASSYVLAGGPETQYF.

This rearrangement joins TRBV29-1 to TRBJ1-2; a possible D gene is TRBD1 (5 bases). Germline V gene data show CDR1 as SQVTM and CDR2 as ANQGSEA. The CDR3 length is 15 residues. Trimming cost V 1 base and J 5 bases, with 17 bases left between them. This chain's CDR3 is CSVEGGPGRDYGYTF. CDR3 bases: TGCAGCGTTGAAGGGGGACCGGGGAGGGATTATGGCTACACCTTC. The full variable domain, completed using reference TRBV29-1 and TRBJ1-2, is SAVISQKPSRDICQRGTSLTIQCQVDSQVTMMFWYRQQPGQSLTLIATANQGSEATYESGFVIDKFPISRPNLTFSTLTVSNMSPEDSSIYLCSVEGGPGRDYGYTFGSGTRLTVV.

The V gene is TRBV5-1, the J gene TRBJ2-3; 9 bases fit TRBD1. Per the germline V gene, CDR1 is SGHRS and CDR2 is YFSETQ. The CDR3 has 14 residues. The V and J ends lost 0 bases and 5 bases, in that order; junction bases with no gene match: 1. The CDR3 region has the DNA TGCGCCAGCAGCTTGGGGACAGGGGTAGATACGCAGTATTTT. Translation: CASSLGTGVDTQYF. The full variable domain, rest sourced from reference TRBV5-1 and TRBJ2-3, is KAGVTQTPRYLIKTRGQQVTLSCSPISGHRSVSWYQQTPGQGLQFLFEYFSETQRNKGNFPGRFSGRQFSNSRSEMNVSTLELGDSALYLCASSLGTGVDTQYFGPGTRLTVL.

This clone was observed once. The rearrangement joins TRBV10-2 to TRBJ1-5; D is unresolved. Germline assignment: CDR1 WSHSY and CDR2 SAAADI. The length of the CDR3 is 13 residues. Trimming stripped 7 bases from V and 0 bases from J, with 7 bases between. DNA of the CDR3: TGCGCCAGCACGGGGAATAGCAATCAGCCCCAGCATTTT. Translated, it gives CASTGNSNQPQHF.

CDR3 amino acids: CASRQGSGNTIYF. The CDR3, as DNA: TGTGCCAGCAGACAGGGGTCTGGAAACACCATATATTTT. The chain employs TRBV5-4 and TRBJ1-3, with 7 bases lining up with TRBD1. This CDR3 has 13 amino acids. CDR1 SGHNT and CDR2 YYREEE come from the germline V gene (reference sequence). V trimming: 5 bases; J trimming: 1 base; junction bases outside the gene matches: 0.

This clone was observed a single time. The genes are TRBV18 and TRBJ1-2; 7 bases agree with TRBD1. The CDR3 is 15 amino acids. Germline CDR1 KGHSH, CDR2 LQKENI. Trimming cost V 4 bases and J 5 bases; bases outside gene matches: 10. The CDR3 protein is CASSRGQEGEYGYTF. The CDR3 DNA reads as TGTGCCAGCTCACGCGGACAGGAGGGGGAGTATGGCTACACCTTC.

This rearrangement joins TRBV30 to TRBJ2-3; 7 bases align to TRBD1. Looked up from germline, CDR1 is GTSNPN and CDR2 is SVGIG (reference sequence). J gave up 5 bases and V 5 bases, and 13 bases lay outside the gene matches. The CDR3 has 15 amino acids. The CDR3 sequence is CAWGNKGASGDTQYF. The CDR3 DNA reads TGTGCCTGGGGGAATAAGGGGGCTTCTGGAGATACGCAGTATTTT. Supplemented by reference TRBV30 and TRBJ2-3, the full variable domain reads SQTIHQWPATLVQPVGSPLSLECTVEGTSNPNLYWYRQAAGRGLQLLFYSVGIGQISSEVPQNLSASRPQDRQFILSSKKLLLSDSGFYLCAWGNKGASGDTQYFGPGTRLTVL.

The CDR3 protein is CASSTEDQPQHF. The CDR3 DNA reads TGTGCCAGCAGTACGGAGGATCAGCCCCAGCATTTT. The chain has TRBV12-3 or TRBV12-4 and TRBJ1-5; D is unclear. V was clipped by 5 bases and J by 5 bases, with 7 bases between them. The CDR3 is 12 residues long.

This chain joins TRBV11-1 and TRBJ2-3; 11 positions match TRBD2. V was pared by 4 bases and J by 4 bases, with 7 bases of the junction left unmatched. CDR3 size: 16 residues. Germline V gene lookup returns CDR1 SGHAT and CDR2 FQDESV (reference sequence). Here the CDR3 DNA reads TGTGCCAGCAGCTCTCGACTAGCGGGATCTCCAGATACGCAGTATTTT. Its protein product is CASSSRLAGSPDTQYF. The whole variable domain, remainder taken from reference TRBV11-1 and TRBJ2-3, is EAEVAQSPRYKITEKSQAVAFWCDPISGHATLYWYRQILGQGPELLVQFQDESVVDDSQLPKDRFSAERLKGVDSTLKIQPAELGDSAMYLCASSSRLAGSPDTQYFGPGTRLTVL.

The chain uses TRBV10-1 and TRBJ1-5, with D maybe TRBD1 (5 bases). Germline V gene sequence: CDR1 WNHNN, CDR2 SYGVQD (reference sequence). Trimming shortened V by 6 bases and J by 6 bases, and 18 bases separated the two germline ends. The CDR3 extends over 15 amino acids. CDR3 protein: CASRDMKGRIQPQHF. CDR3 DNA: TGCGCCAGCAGGGACATGAAGGGAAGAATTCAGCCCCAGCATTTT.

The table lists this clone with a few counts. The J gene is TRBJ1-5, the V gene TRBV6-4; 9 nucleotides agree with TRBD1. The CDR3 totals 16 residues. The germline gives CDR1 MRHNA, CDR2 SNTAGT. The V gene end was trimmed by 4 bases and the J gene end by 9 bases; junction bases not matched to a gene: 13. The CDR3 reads CASSVGDRVILGPQHF. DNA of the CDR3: TGTGCCAGCAGTGTGGGGGACAGGGTCATCCTTGGGCCCCAGCATTTT.

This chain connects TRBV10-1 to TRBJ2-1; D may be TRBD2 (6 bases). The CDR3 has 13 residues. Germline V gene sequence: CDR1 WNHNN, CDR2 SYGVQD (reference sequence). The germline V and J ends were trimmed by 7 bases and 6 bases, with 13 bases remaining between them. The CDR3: CASNPGTPNEQFF. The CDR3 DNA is TGCGCCAGCAACCCCGGGACTCCCAATGAGCAGTTCTTC.

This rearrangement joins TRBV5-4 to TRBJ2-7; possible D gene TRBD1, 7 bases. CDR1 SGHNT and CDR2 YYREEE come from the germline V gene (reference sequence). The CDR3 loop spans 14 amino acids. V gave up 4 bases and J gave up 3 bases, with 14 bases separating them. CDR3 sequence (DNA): TGTGCCAGCAGCCAGGGGGGAATCGGCTACGAGCAGTACTTC. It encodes CASSQGGIGYEQYF.

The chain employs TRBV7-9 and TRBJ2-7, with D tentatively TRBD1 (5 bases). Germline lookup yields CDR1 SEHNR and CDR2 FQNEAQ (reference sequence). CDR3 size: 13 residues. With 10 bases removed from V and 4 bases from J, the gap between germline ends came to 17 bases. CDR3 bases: TGTGCCATCGTAGGGGTAGGGTCGTACGAGCAGTACTTC. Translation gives CAIVGVGSYEQYF.